These T cell receptor beta chains were read from a single sample in a study of blood T cells in healthy people across ages. TCRdb independently ran MiXCR on the 5' RACE reads; one entry per CDR3 protein. This sample yields 1.5 million to 2 million distinct CDR3 sequences, of which under 30% are seen a single time; around 7.7% belongs to the top ten. Sample: blood. The receptors stem from a woman in her 30s in good health. CDR3s include the opening cysteine and the closing phenylalanine or tryptophan. A D gene is named only where the DNA matches it firmly. Clone size is stated in some rows and not others, as once, few, many or a class when expanded.

abundance: .
j_gene: TRBJ1-2
v_gene: TRBV24-1
d_gene: TRBD1
CDR3aa: CATSDSRQGKNYGYTF
CDR3nt: TGTGCCACCAGTGATTCTAGACAGGGGAAGAACTATGGCTACACCTTC

abundance: few
j_gene: TRBJ1-5
v_gene: TRBV7-2
d_gene: .
CDR3aa: CASSPTNVDQPQHF
CDR3nt: TGTGCCAGCAGCCCTACGAATGTGGATCAGCCCCAGCATTTT

abundance: .
j_gene: TRBJ2-1
v_gene: TRBV9
d_gene: TRBD1
CDR3aa: CASSVEGTAYNEQFF
CDR3nt: TGTGCCAGCAGCGTAGAAGGGACAGCGTACAATGAGCAGTTCTTC

abundance: many
j_gene: TRBJ2-7
v_gene: TRBV5-1
d_gene: .
CDR3aa: CASSLALDEQYF
CDR3nt: TGTGCCAGCAGCTTAGCCCTAGACGAGCAGTACTTC

abundance: .
j_gene: TRBJ2-7
v_gene: TRBV11-3
d_gene: TRBD1
CDR3aa: CASSVDRNEQYF
CDR3nt: TGTGCCAGCAGCGTGGACAGGAACGAGCAGTACTTC

abundance: many
j_gene: TRBJ2-7
v_gene: TRBV28
d_gene: TRBD1
CDR3aa: CASSKGGTYYEQYF
CDR3nt: TGTGCCAGCAGTAAAGGGGGCACTTACTACGAGCAGTACTTC

abundance: few
j_gene: TRBJ2-2
v_gene: TRBV6-4
d_gene: .
CDR3aa: CASSSHSGTNTGELFF
CDR3nt: TGTGCCAGCAGTTCCCATTCCGGGACCAACACCGGGGAGCTGTTTTTT

abundance: few
j_gene: TRBJ2-2
v_gene: TRBV7-9
d_gene: .
CDR3aa: CASRSGELFF
CDR3nt: TGTGCCAGCAGGTCAGGGGAGCTGTTTTTT

abundance: few
j_gene: TRBJ2-3
v_gene: TRBV4-1
d_gene: TRBD1
CDR3aa: CASSQTGQGERADTQYF
CDR3nt: TGCGCCAGCAGCCAAACGGGACAGGGGGAGAGGGCAGATACGCAGTATTTT

abundance: .
j_gene: TRBJ1-2
v_gene: TRBV3-1
d_gene: .
CDR3aa: CASNQDRGIYGYTF
CDR3nt: TGTGCCAGCAACCAAGACCGAGGGATCTATGGCTACACCTTC

abundance: few
j_gene: TRBJ2-1
v_gene: TRBV18
d_gene: .
CDR3aa: CASSPRTEDEQFF
CDR3nt: TGTGCCAGCTCACCAAGGACGGAGGATGAGCAGTTCTTC

abundance: .
j_gene: TRBJ2-5
v_gene: TRBV5-1
d_gene: .
CDR3aa: CASSPIEPGETQYF
CDR3nt: TGCGCCAGCAGTCCTATTGAGCCAGGGGAGACCCAGTACTTC

abundance: .
j_gene: TRBJ2-1
v_gene: TRBV6-2/TRBV6-3
d_gene: TRBD2
CDR3aa: CARSLTSVRANEQFF
CDR3nt: TGTGCCCGCAGTTTGACTAGCGTTCGAGCCAATGAGCAGTTCTTC

abundance: .
j_gene: TRBJ1-6
v_gene: TRBV18
d_gene: .
CDR3aa: CASSPGGGSPLHF
CDR3nt: TGTGCCAGCTCACCAGGGGGCGGTTCACCCCTCCACTTT

abundance: .
j_gene: TRBJ2-5
v_gene: TRBV6-2/TRBV6-3
d_gene: .
CDR3aa: CASSYPYGLSETQYF
CDR3nt: TGTGCCAGCAGTTACCCTTACGGTCTTTCCGAGACCCAGTACTTC

abundance: .
j_gene: TRBJ1-1
v_gene: TRBV5-5
d_gene: TRBD1
CDR3aa: CASSLQGVKDTEAFF
CDR3nt: TGTGCCAGCAGCTTGCAGGGGGTGAAGGACACTGAAGCTTTCTTT

abundance: .
j_gene: TRBJ2-7
v_gene: TRBV6-2/TRBV6-3
d_gene: .
CDR3aa: CASSNPVPANEQYF
CDR3nt: TGTGCCAGCAGCAACCCCGTGCCGGCAAACGAGCAGTACTTC

abundance: .
j_gene: TRBJ2-7
v_gene: TRBV6-6
d_gene: TRBD1
CDR3aa: CASSYLDRVYEQYF
CDR3nt: TGTGCCAGCAGTTACCTGGACAGGGTCTACGAGCAGTACTTC

abundance: .
j_gene: TRBJ1-2
v_gene: TRBV7-2
d_gene: .
CDR3aa: CASSTYRATNYGYTF
CDR3nt: TGTGCCAGCAGCACCTACAGGGCTACTAACTATGGCTACACCTTC

abundance: .
j_gene: TRBJ2-1
v_gene: TRBV7-2
d_gene: TRBD1
CDR3aa: CANSQSRQGYNEQFF
CDR3nt: TGTGCCAACAGCCAATCCCGACAGGGCTACAATGAGCAGTTCTTC

abundance: many
j_gene: TRBJ2-3
v_gene: TRBV20-1
d_gene: .
CDR3aa: CSARDSRVGVSTDTQYF
CDR3nt: TGCAGTGCTAGAGATAGCCGAGTGGGAGTTAGCACAGATACGCAGTATTTT

abundance: .
j_gene: TRBJ2-1
v_gene: TRBV5-1
d_gene: .
CDR3aa: CASSLGGGPVGEQFF
CDR3nt: TGCGCCAGCAGCTTGGGAGGGGGTCCGGTGGGTGAGCAGTTCTTC

abundance: many
j_gene: TRBJ2-5
v_gene: TRBV20-1
d_gene: .
CDR3aa: CSAKTVGRETQYF
CDR3nt: TGCAGTGCAAAGACAGTGGGGCGAGAGACCCAGTACTTC

abundance: few
j_gene: TRBJ2-5
v_gene: TRBV11-2
d_gene: .
CDR3aa: CASTRPPETQYF
CDR3nt: TGTGCCAGCACGAGACCCCCAGAGACCCAGTACTTC

abundance: few
j_gene: TRBJ1-2
v_gene: TRBV20-1
d_gene: TRBD1
CDR3aa: CSARKGIGQDGWEGYGYTF
CDR3nt: TGCAGTGCTAGAAAAGGAATAGGACAGGACGGATGGGAGGGCTATGGCTACACCTTC

abundance: few
j_gene: TRBJ2-3
v_gene: TRBV10-2
d_gene: .
CDR3aa: CATLTIAGDTQYF
CDR3nt: TGCGCCACCTTGACTATCGCCGGAGATACGCAGTATTTT

abundance: .
j_gene: TRBJ2-1
v_gene: TRBV7-2
d_gene: .
CDR3aa: CASSPIGPNNEQFF
CDR3nt: TGTGCCAGCAGCCCAATAGGACCCAACAATGAGCAGTTCTTC

abundance: few
j_gene: TRBJ1-4
v_gene: TRBV18
d_gene: .
CDR3aa: CASSLNGEAEKLFF
CDR3nt: TGTGCCAGCTCACTCAACGGGGAGGCTGAAAAACTGTTTTTT

abundance: .
j_gene: TRBJ2-7
v_gene: TRBV5-1
d_gene: .
CDR3aa: CASSLQGSLRYEQYF
CDR3nt: TGCGCCAGCAGCTTGCAGGGCTCCCTAAGGTACGAGCAGTACTTC

abundance: .
j_gene: TRBJ2-1
v_gene: TRBV5-5
d_gene: TRBD2
CDR3aa: CASSLGHGTSNNEQFF
CDR3nt: TGTGCCAGCAGCTTGGGACATGGGACTAGCAACAATGAGCAGTTCTTC

abundance: many
j_gene: TRBJ2-2
v_gene: TRBV27
d_gene: .
CDR3aa: CASSLTRGTGELFF
CDR3nt: TGTGCCAGCAGTTTAACCAGAGGCACCGGGGAGCTGTTTTTT

abundance: .
j_gene: TRBJ2-1
v_gene: TRBV20-1
d_gene: TRBD2
CDR3aa: CSARDPLAGVQDERFF
CDR3nt: TGCAGTGCTAGAGATCCACTAGCGGGAGTTCAGGATGAGCGGTTCTTC

abundance: .
j_gene: TRBJ2-7
v_gene: TRBV28
d_gene: .
CDR3aa: CASSLPRVPPYEQYF
CDR3nt: TGTGCCAGCAGTTTACCCCGGGTTCCACCCTACGAGCAGTACTTC

abundance: .
j_gene: TRBJ1-2
v_gene: TRBV19
d_gene: .
CDR3aa: CASSILGFSINDGYTF
CDR3nt: TGTGCCAGTAGTATTCTGGGCTTCTCTATTAATGATGGCTACACCTTC

abundance: .
j_gene: TRBJ1-6
v_gene: TRBV20-1
d_gene: TRBD1
CDR3aa: CSAKTGSNSPLHF
CDR3nt: TGCAGTGCTAAGACAGGGAGTAATTCACCCCTCCACTTT

abundance: .
j_gene: TRBJ2-5
v_gene: TRBV18
d_gene: .
CDR3aa: CASSPLVANQETQYF
CDR3nt: TGTGCCAGCTCACCACTCGTGGCCAACCAAGAGACCCAGTACTTC

abundance: .
j_gene: TRBJ2-7
v_gene: TRBV7-2
d_gene: TRBD2
CDR3aa: CASSLEVGLAGGEQYF
CDR3nt: TGTGCCAGCAGCTTAGAGGTCGGGCTAGCGGGGGGCGAGCAGTACTTC

abundance: many
j_gene: TRBJ1-2
v_gene: TRBV20-1
d_gene: TRBD1
CDR3aa: CSARTGGSYGYTF
CDR3nt: TGCAGTGCTAGGACAGGGGGCTCCTATGGCTACACCTTC

abundance: many
j_gene: TRBJ1-2
v_gene: TRBV6-5
d_gene: .
CDR3aa: CASSYLPQGNYGYTF
CDR3nt: TGTGCCAGCAGTTACCTACCCCAGGGTAACTATGGCTACACCTTC

abundance: many
j_gene: TRBJ2-7
v_gene: TRBV15
d_gene: .
CDR3aa: CATGTSYEQYF
CDR3nt: TGTGCCACAGGGACGTCCTACGAGCAGTACTTC

abundance: once
j_gene: TRBJ2-1
v_gene: TRBV11-2
d_gene: .
CDR3aa: CASSLSSRSYNEQFF
CDR3nt: TGTGCCAGCAGCTTGTCGTCGAGGAGCTACAATGAGCAGTTCTTC

abundance: .
j_gene: TRBJ1-2
v_gene: TRBV4-3
d_gene: .
CDR3aa: CASSQGKNYGYTF
CDR3nt: TGCGCCAGCAGCCAAGGGAAAAACTATGGCTACACCTTC

abundance: .
j_gene: TRBJ2-1
v_gene: TRBV3-1
d_gene: TRBD2
CDR3aa: CASIQEGGRGFF
CDR3nt: TGTGCCAGCATCCAAGAGGGCGGGAGAGGGTTCTTC

abundance: many
j_gene: TRBJ2-7
v_gene: TRBV7-2
d_gene: TRBD1
CDR3aa: CASSSVPGTVYEQYF
CDR3nt: TGTGCCAGCAGCAGCGTACCCGGGACAGTATACGAGCAGTACTTC

abundance: few
j_gene: TRBJ1-5
v_gene: TRBV3-1
d_gene: .
CDR3aa: CASSQDSTQPQHF
CDR3nt: TGTGCCAGCAGCCAAGATTCTACCCAGCCCCAGCATTTT

abundance: .
j_gene: TRBJ1-2
v_gene: TRBV29-1
d_gene: TRBD1
CDR3aa: CSVEDIRDREITGYTF
CDR3nt: TGCAGCGTTGAAGACATCAGGGACAGGGAGATTACTGGCTACACCTTC